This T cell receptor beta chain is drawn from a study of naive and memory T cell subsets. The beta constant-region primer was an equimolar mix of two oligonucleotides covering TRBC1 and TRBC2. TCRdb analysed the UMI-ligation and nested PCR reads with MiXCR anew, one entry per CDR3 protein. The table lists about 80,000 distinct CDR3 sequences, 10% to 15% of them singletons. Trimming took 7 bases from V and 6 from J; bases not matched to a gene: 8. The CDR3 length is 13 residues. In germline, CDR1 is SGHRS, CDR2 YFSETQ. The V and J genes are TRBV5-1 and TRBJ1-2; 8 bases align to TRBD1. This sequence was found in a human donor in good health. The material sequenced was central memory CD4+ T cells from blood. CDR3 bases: TGCGCCAGCGGACCCCAGACAGGGGATGGCTACACCTTC. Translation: CASGPQTGDGYTF.